Here is one T cell receptor (beta chain) with its context. The junction departs from the called germline gene at one end, perhaps through a read error. This record belongs to a study of T cell responses to AZD1222 COVID-19 vaccine. Method: immunoSEQ multiplex PCR; TCRdb's copy keeps in-frame clones and lacks some. The data contain around 120,000 clones, 93% of them singletons. From germline, CDR1 is SSHAT and CDR2 FNYEAQ (reference sequence). The CDR3 is 13 residues long. The sample here was peripheral blood, taken 28 days after the second AZD1222 dose. The rearrangement joins TRBV7-7 to TRBJ2-5, with D possibly matching TRBD1 (5 bases). The sequence was obtained from an adult who received the AZD1222 COVID-19 vaccine. The CDR3 region is CASSSDSTETQYF. CDR3 nucleotide sequence: TGTGCTAGCAGCTCAGACAGTACGGAGACCCAGTACTTC.